This TCR beta chain was recovered during a study of blood T cells in healthy people across ages. Whole-study context: Every two T cells gave about one barcoded beta molecule via template switching.

The junction had 17 bases not matched to a gene; V was cut back by 2 bases and J by 2 bases. Looked up from germline, CDR1 is KGHDR and CDR2 is SFDVKD. The CDR3 extends over 20 amino acids. The authors ran a second PCR of about 6 to 11 cycles using a sample-barcoded 5' primer and a J-beta primer mix. From the 5' RACE reads, TCRdb called clonotypes with MiXCR, one entry per CDR3 protein. The profile shows some 1.1 million distinct CDR3 sequences, under 40% of them singletons. Specimen: blood. The chain employs TRBV24-1 and TRBJ1-5, with 7 bases lining up with TRBD1. The TCR comes from a man aged 18 to 29 in good health. The CDR3 DNA is TGTGCCACCAGTGATTCCAGGGTCGCCAGGGGGATTATTGGCAATCAGCCCCAGCATTTT. Translation gives CATSDSRVARGIIGNQPQHF.